One T cell receptor beta chain is described in this entry. The antigen it binds to is not known. One base away there is no much larger clone; base qualities are not given. Lesional scalp punch biopsies and peripheral blood were collected from alopecia areata patients. PBMCs were isolated by density centrifugation and stained for CD3, CD4 and CD8, and CD4+ and CD8+ T cells were sorted on a FACSAria. These data belong to a study of CD8+ T cells in alopecia areata listed by TCRdb under 2018. General notes on the study: Treated patients were enrolled in an open-label pilot trial of oral tofacitinib at 5 to 10 mg twice daily for moderate-to-severe alopecia areata. Patients received tofacitinib for 6 to 18 months and were then followed off drug for 6 months to check for delayed response and recurrence. In both human patients and the C3H/HeJ mouse model, the study applied high-throughput TCRbeta sequencing to look at T cell clonal expansion in alopecia areata. Human TCRbeta sequencing covered scalp tissue and sorted CD4+ and CD8+ peripheral blood T cells from patchy and totalis/universalis alopecia areata patients and healthy controls. Biopsies were taken from tofacitinib-treated patients at baseline and again at 4 and 24 weeks into treatment, and several of those patients also had a later scalp biopsy. Scalp clonality was compared across normal scalp (n=4), patchy alopecia areata scalp (n=8), and alopecia totalis/universalis scalp (n=8). RNA was obtained with the PAXgene miRNA kit for fixed scalp, the miRNeasy kit for PBMCs, and the RNeasy kit for mouse skin. TCRbeta CDR3 regions were amplified by immunoSEQ multiplex PCR using 35 Vbeta forward and 13 Jbeta reverse primers.

Study-level results and caveats: Compared with mice, TCR sequences shared between patients were less clear, possibly partly because of HLA diversity across the patient population. Compared with normal scalp, lesional scalp had higher clonality and more expanded CD8+ clones, particularly in alopecia totalis/universalis, a pattern that suggests antigenic drive. Unlike mouse skin, which is dominated by gammadelta T cells, normal human skin has resident alphabeta T cells that are also sequenced, and this complicates analysis of the scalp TCR repertoire.

Library preparation used the immunoSEQ multiplex PCR assay. For TCR sequencing, RNA was extracted from every sample and reverse transcribed into cDNA to serve as template. SuperScript III was used for first-strand cDNA synthesis, primed with a 2:1 mix of oligo-dT and random hexamers. A synthetic immune receptor repertoire was used to gauge amplification bias, and whatever bias remained was removed computationally. In the source study's methods: Raw reads were preprocessed to remove errors, and CDR3 was defined according to IMGT conventions as the region from the conserved cysteine to phenylalanine. To get clonality, Shannon entropy was normalized by log2 of the number of productive unique TCRs and the result was subtracted from 1. Whether each scalp clone was CD4 or CD8 was inferred by checking scalp TCRbeta sequences against the CD4 and CD8 repertoires from sorted blood. Not all clones reach the TCRdb copy of this immuneACCESS table, which keeps in-frame sequences only. Checked studies attribute under half of the gap to unresolved V genes and leave the rest unexplained. From that table come the V and J calls and clone size; the DNA was used to work out D and trimming. The sample includes 90,000 to 100,000 clones, with 41% observed a single time. The ten top clones hold around 1.4% of the sample.

From cysteine to phenylalanine, the CDR3 is 16 amino acids long. The entry retains the CDR3 DNA only, 48 bases that are in frame from base 1. Sequences SEHNR (CDR1) and FQNEAQ (CDR2) are obtained from the germline V gene (reference sequence). V sheds 5 bases and J sheds 4 bases, leaving 19 bases between their ends. The V and J segments used are TRBV7-9 and TRBJ2-3; TRBD1 might be the D gene, on 6 matching bases. The sample was CD4+ T cells sorted from blood. This TCR came from a human donor with alopecia areata. The CDR3 reads as follows: CASSPQGSWYADTQYF. The nucleotide sequence is TGTGCCAGCAGCCCACAGGGAAGTTGGTACGCAGATACGCAGTATTTT.